What follows are 29 T cell receptor beta chains derived from one specimen sequenced in a study of type 1 regulatory T cells. These receptors have no known antigen. TCRdb fed the reads into MiXCR, producing one record per CDR3 protein. In the table there are about 59,000 distinct CDR3 sequences, roughly 60% of which are singletons. Input material: cultured non-Tr1 T cells, either the whole culture or a sorted T cell fraction (not recorded which). All receptors come from a human donor in good health.

This clonotype has only a few counts. The chain recombines TRBV4-2 with TRBJ2-7, with 11 positions matching TRBD2. The CDR3 consists of 17 residues. In germline, CDR1 is LGHNA, CDR2 YNFKEQ. Losses at the gene ends were 1 base for V and 4 bases for J; bases not matched to a gene: 9. CDR3 coding DNA: TGTGCCAGCAGCCAAGCTTCGGTAGCGGGAGGGGTATACGAGCAGTACTTC. This gives the protein CASSQASVAGGVYEQYF.

The genes are TRBV10-3 and TRBJ1-2; no reliable D call. Germline assignment: CDR1 ENHRY and CDR2 SYGVKD. Trimming left V 4 bases short and J 2 bases short, with 11 bases between. CDR3 size: 14 residues. In DNA form, the CDR3 reads TGTGCCATCAGTGTCGCAGAGTGGAACTATGGCTACACCTTC. Translated, it gives CAISVAEWNYGYTF.

The CDR3 region has the DNA TGTGCCACCAGTGATTTGCTAGCGGGAGGGCAGTATTTT. It encodes CATSDLLAGGQYF. The chain uses TRBV24-1 and TRBJ2-3; 11 nucleotides align to TRBD2. Per the germline V gene, CDR1 is KGHDR and CDR2 is SFDVKD. V lost 0 bases to trimming and J lost 11 bases; unmatched junction nucleotides: 0. The CDR3 has 13 residues.

This clonotype has a handful of counts. J is TRBJ2-7 and V is TRBV10-3; maybe TRBD2 (5 bases). V shed 4 bases and J shed 6 bases, with 13 bases lying between them. The germline V gene has CDR1 ENHRY and CDR2 SYGVKD. The CDR3 contains 13 residues. Here the CDR3 reads CAISVMSGFEQYF. In nucleotides, the CDR3 is TGTGCCATCAGTGTGATGTCGGGGTTCGAGCAGTACTTC.

The V gene is TRBV15, the J gene TRBJ2-1; 14 bases fit TRBD2. V dropped 0 bases and J dropped 0; count of bases not matched to a gene: 4. Germline V CDR1 and CDR2: LNHNV, YYDKDF (reference sequence). There are 19 residues in the CDR3. CDR3 in amino acids: CATSRDRLAGGGSYNEQFF. DNA of the CDR3: TGTGCCACCAGCAGAGATAGACTAGCGGGAGGGGGCTCCTACAATGAGCAGTTCTTC. The full variable domain, rest sourced from reference TRBV15 and TRBJ2-1, is DAMVIQNPRYQVTQFGKPVTLSCSQTLNHNVMYWYQQKSSQAPKLLFHYYDKDFNNEADTPDNFQSRRPNTSFCFLDIRSPGLGDTAMYLCATSRDRLAGGGSYNEQFFGPGTRLTVL.

CDR3 loop: CAISDLGGAYEQYF. Written as DNA, the CDR3 is TGTGCCATCAGTGATTTAGGGGGGGCCTACGAGCAGTACTTC. The chain has TRBV10-3 and TRBJ2-7, with a weak D call TRBD2 (7 bases). Germline assignment: CDR1 ENHRY and CDR2 SYGVKD. Trimming pared 3 bases from V and 2 bases from J, leaving 11 bases between. This CDR3 spans 14 amino acids.

The gene calls are TRBV5-4 and TRBJ1-2; D is undetermined. V gave up 1 base and J gave up 4 bases, with 14 bases separating them. The V gene's germline CDR1 is SGHNT and CDR2 YYREEE (reference sequence). This CDR3 is built from 15 residues. CDR3 nucleotide sequence: TGTGCCAGCAGCTTGCCAAGGTCGGGTAGCTATGGCTACACCTTC. As protein: CASSLPRSGSYGYTF.

The gene calls are TRBV20-1 and TRBJ2-6; no definite D call. The V gene's germline CDR1 is DFQATT and CDR2 SNEGSKA (reference sequence). The CDR3 covers 17 residues. Trimming took off 6 bases at V and 0 bases at J, with 18 bases between the two ends. The CDR3 coding sequence is TGCAGTGCCCCGACGACGGGTCTAGGCTCTGGGGCCAACGTCCTGACTTTC. This encodes CSAPTTGLGSGANVLTF.

The genes are TRBV5-1 and TRBJ1-6; D not certain. Between the trimmed V and J ends, which lost 0 bases and 2 bases, there was a span of 9 bases. There are 16 residues in the CDR3. Per the germline V gene, CDR1 is SGHRS and CDR2 is YFSETQ. The CDR3 nucleotides are TGCGCCAGCAGCTTGGTGCCCCGCACCTATAATTCACCCCTCCACTTT. It translates to CASSLVPRTYNSPLHF.

The chain uses TRBV19 and TRBJ1-1; no reliable D call. Germline lookup yields CDR1 LNHDA and CDR2 SQIVND (reference sequence). This CDR3 spans 14 amino acids. V dropped 3 bases and J dropped 1 base, with 9 bases sitting between them. CDR3: CASSIFSRNTEAFF. The CDR3 bases are TGTGCCAGTAGTATTTTCAGCAGGAACACTGAAGCTTTCTTT.

The chain carries TRBV5-4 and TRBJ1-2; 9 bases line up with TRBD1. The CDR3 runs to 14 residues. V was clipped by 3 bases and J by 9 bases; unmatched bases: 9. Looked up from germline, CDR1 is SGHNT and CDR2 is YYREEE (reference sequence). This CDR3 is CASSWLGQGFRYTF. The CDR3, as DNA: TGTGCCAGCAGCTGGCTCGGACAGGGGTTTCGCTACACCTTC.

The CDR3 here is CASNNPSSYEQYF. For the CDR3, the DNA is TGTGCCAGCAATAACCCCAGCTCCTACGAGCAGTACTTC. The J gene is TRBJ2-7, the V gene TRBV28, with no clear D. The CDR3 has 13 residues. V was trimmed by 7 bases and J by 0 bases, leaving 10 bases between them. In germline, CDR1 is MDHEN, CDR2 SYDVKM.

This rearrangement joins TRBV29-1 to TRBJ1-2, with D perhaps TRBD1 (5 bases). The germline V and J ends were trimmed by 7 bases and 5 bases, with 17 bases remaining between them. This CDR3 region has 13 residues. Germline CDR1 and CDR2: SQVTM and ANQGSEA. The CDR3 protein is CSAKPQGSYGYTF. The CDR3 nucleotides read TGCAGCGCCAAGCCCCAGGGCTCTTATGGCTACACCTTC.

This clonotype was detected a few times. This chain links TRBV20-1 with TRBJ2-1; 7 nucleotides match TRBD2. This CDR3 comprises 16 residues. Germline assignment: CDR1 DFQATT and CDR2 SNEGSKA (reference sequence). V gave up 5 bases and J gave up 5 bases; unmatched junction bases: 15. The CDR3, as DNA: TGCAGTGCTCCACAAGCTAGAGCGGGGCAGAACAATGAGCAGTTCTTC. Translation gives CSAPQARAGQNNEQFF.

This chain links TRBV28 with TRBJ1-5; D uncertain. V was pared by 4 bases and J by 6 bases, with 4 bases between. The CDR3 is 11 residues long. Germline CDR1 MDHEN, CDR2 SYDVKM. CDR3 nucleotide sequence: TGTGCCAGCAGTTCAATTCAGCCCCAGCATTTT. Protein sequence: CASSSIQPQHF.

In this sample, this clonotype is medium-sized. The V gene is TRBV5-1, the J gene TRBJ1-1, with unresolved D. Per the germline V gene, CDR1 is SGHRS and CDR2 is YFSETQ. Trimming cost V 0 bases and J 4 bases, with 16 bases left between them. The CDR3 is 16 amino acids. The CDR3 coding sequence is TGCGCCAGCAGCTTGGCCGGGCCCGATCTGGGCACTGAAGCTTTCTTT. Translated, it gives CASSLAGPDLGTEAFF.

A remark on this clonotype: One end of the junction does not line up with germline, which may come from a read error. V is TRBV7-3 and J is TRBJ2-1; the D gene is possibly TRBD2 (5 bases). The CDR3 runs to 15 residues. The germline gives CDR1 SGHTA, CDR2 FQGTGA. This CDR3 is CASSYTRNPPNEQFF. In nucleotides, the CDR3 is TGTGCCAGCAGTTACACTAGGAACCCCCCCAATGAGCAGTTCTTT.

This clonotype was detected a few times. The chain has TRBV16 and TRBJ2-3, with D possibly TRBD1 on 6 matching bases. The V and J ends lost 7 bases and 3 bases respectively, with 14 bases between them. Germline V gene data show CDR1 as KGHSY and CDR2 as FQNENV. The CDR3 extends over 14 amino acids. The CDR3 bases are TGTGCCAGCAACGGACAAGGGGGAACAGATACGCAGTATTTT. It encodes CASNGQGGTDTQYF.

This clonotype was counted a few times. The V and J genes are TRBV11-2 and TRBJ1-2; 7 bases align to TRBD1. Germline loops: CDR1 SGHAT, CDR2 FQNNGV. This CDR3 has 14 amino acids. The ends lost 5 bases at V and 4 bases at J; junction bases unmatched: 7. The CDR3 sequence is CASSAIRDSYGYTF. The CDR3 DNA sequence: TGTGCCAGCAGCGCAATCCGGGACAGCTATGGCTACACCTTC.

The gene calls are TRBV2 and TRBJ2-5; D is perhaps TRBD2 (5 bases). The V and J ends lost 2 bases and 4 bases respectively, with 14 bases between them. CDR3 size: 15 residues. Germline CDR1 and CDR2: SNHLY and FYNNEI. CDR3 sequence reads: CASSEFAGGRETQYF. The DNA of the CDR3 is TGTGCCAGCAGTGAATTCGCCGGAGGTCGAGAGACCCAGTACTTC.

V usage is TRBV6-1 and J usage is TRBJ1-5, with unresolved D. The CDR3 contains 13 residues. Trimming stripped 4 bases from V and 1 base from J, with 5 bases between. The V gene's germline CDR1 is MNHNS and CDR2 SASEGT. DNA of the CDR3: TGTGCCAGCAGTGTGGGCAGCAATCAGCCCCAGCATTTT. Amino acids: CASSVGSNQPQHF.

This clonotype came up a few times. The rearrangement links TRBV6-1 to TRBJ1-2, with D unresolved. Trimming took off 2 bases at V and 4 bases at J, with 5 bases between the two ends. Germline V lookup: CDR1 MNHNS, CDR2 SASEGT. CDR3 length: 12 amino acids. The CDR3 region is CASSESAYGYTF. In DNA, the CDR3 is TGTGCCAGCAGTGAATCGGCCTATGGCTACACCTTC.

There are a few counts of this clonotype. V and J are TRBV5-1 and TRBJ2-1; TRBD1 is a possible D gene (6 bases). CDR1 SGHRS and CDR2 YFSETQ come from the germline V gene. The CDR3 consists of 13 residues. V dropped 0 bases and J dropped 10 bases, with 11 bases sitting between them. DNA for the CDR3: TGCGCCAGCAGCTTGGACAGGGTTGGGGAGCAGTTCTTC. Translating it yields CASSLDRVGEQFF.

The rearrangement uses TRBV9 and TRBJ1-4; TRBD1 aligns across 9 bases. V was pared by 3 bases and J by 5 bases, with 5 bases of the junction left unmatched. The CDR3 sequence is 15 residues long. Germline V lookup: CDR1 SGDLS, CDR2 YYNGEE. CDR3 sequence: CASSETGGRNEKLFF. In DNA, the CDR3 is TGTGCCAGCAGCGAAACAGGGGGCAGGAATGAAAAACTGTTTTTT. The entire variable domain, with the rest obtained from reference TRBV9 and TRBJ1-4, is as follows: DSGVTQTPKHLITATGQRVTLRCSPRSGDLSVYWYQQSLDQGLQFLIQYYNGEERAKGNILERFSAQQFPDLHSELNLSSLELGDSALYFCASSETGGRNEKLFFGSGTQLSVL.

This clonotype has a single count. The rearrangement links TRBV4-3 to TRBJ2-1, with TRBD2 matching 9 bases. The CDR3 consists of 16 residues. The J segment lost 4 bases and the V segment lost 0 bases, leaving 4 bases of the junction unmatched. Looked up from germline, CDR1 is LGHNA and CDR2 is YSLEER. CDR3 region: CASSQDWLAGYNEQFF. In nucleotides, the CDR3 is TGCGCCAGCAGCCAAGATTGGCTAGCGGGATACAATGAGCAGTTCTTC.

This clonotype has a count of ten or more. This sequence joins TRBV4-3 and TRBJ2-2; no firm D call. This CDR3 contains 14 residues. Germline lookup yields CDR1 LGHNA and CDR2 YSLEER. V was pared by 3 bases and J by 2 bases, with 7 bases between. The CDR3 sequence: CASSQGRNTGELFF. Here the CDR3 DNA reads TGCGCCAGCAGCCAGGGTAGAAACACCGGGGAGCTGTTTTTT.

The chain has TRBV3-1 and TRBJ1-2; D is undetermined. V was trimmed by 7 bases and J by 4 bases, leaving 16 bases between them. Per the germline V gene, CDR1 is LGHDT and CDR2 is YNNKEL (reference sequence). This CDR3 comprises 14 residues. The CDR3: CASTLGANSYGYTF. The CDR3 DNA reads TGTGCCAGCACACTTGGAGCGAATAGCTATGGCTACACCTTC.

The chain is built from TRBV11-2 and TRBJ2-1, with 7 positions matching TRBD2. The germline V gene encodes CDR1 SGHAT and CDR2 FQNNGV. With 5 bases clipped from V and 8 bases from J, the junction kept 15 bases outside the gene matches. The CDR3 extends over 16 amino acids. CDR3 nucleotide sequence: TGTGCCAGCAGCCCCGTGGGGGGGTTTGCTTCGTATGAGCAGTTCTTC. It yields the protein CASSPVGGFASYEQFF.

The chain links TRBV7-2 to TRBJ2-3, with a tentative D call TRBD2 (5 bases). This CDR3 contains 13 residues. The germline CDR1 and CDR2 sequences are SGHTA and FQGNSA. V was trimmed by 6 bases and J by 4 bases, leaving 11 bases between them. CDR3 nucleotide sequence: TGTACCAGCAGACCCAAAGCGGCAGATACGCAGTATTTT. Amino acid sequence: CTSRPKAADTQYF.